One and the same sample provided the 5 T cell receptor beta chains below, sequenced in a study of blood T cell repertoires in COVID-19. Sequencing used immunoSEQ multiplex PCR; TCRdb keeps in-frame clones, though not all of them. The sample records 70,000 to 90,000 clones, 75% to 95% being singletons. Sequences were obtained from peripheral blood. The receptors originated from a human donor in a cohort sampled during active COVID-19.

DNA for the CDR3: TGCAGTGCTAGTCCCCGGGGGGTCCCCTCCTACGAGCAGTACTTC. This encodes CSASPRGVPSYEQYF. The V call is TRBV20-1, the J call TRBJ2-7; 7 bases align to TRBD2. The germline CDR1 and CDR2 sequences are DFQATT and SNEGSKA (reference sequence). This CDR3 has 15 amino acids. V dropped 3 bases and J dropped 0; count of bases not matched to a gene: 8.

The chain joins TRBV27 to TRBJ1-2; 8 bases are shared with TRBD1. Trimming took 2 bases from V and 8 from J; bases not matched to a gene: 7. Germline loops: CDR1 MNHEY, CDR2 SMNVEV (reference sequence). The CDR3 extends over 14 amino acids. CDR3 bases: TGTGCCAGCAGTTTAAACAGGGGGGAAAGGGGCTACACCTTC. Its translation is CASSLNRGERGYTF.

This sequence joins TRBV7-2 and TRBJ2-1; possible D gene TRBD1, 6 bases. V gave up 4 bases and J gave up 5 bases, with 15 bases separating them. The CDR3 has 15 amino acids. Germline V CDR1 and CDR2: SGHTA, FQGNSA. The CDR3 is CASSSADSYDNEQFF. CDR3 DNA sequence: TGTGCCAGCAGCTCCGCGGACAGTTATGACAATGAGCAGTTCTTC.

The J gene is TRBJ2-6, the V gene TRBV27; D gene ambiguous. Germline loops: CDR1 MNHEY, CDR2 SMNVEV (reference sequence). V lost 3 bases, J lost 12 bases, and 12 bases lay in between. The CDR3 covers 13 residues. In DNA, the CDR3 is TGTGCCAGCAGTTTCGGAGCCACATCCGTCCTGACTTTC. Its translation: CASSFGATSVLTF. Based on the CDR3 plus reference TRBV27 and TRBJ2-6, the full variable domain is EAQVTQNPRYLITVTGKKLTVTCSQNMNHEYMSWYRQDPGLGLRQIYYSMNVEVTDKGDVPEGYKVSRKEKRNFPLILESPSPNQTSLYFCASSFGATSVLTFGAGSRLTVL.

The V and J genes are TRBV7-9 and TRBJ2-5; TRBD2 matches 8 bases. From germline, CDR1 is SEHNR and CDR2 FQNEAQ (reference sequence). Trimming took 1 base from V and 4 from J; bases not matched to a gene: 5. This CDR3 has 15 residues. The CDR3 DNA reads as TGTGCCAGCAGCTTAGTGAGCGGGGGAGGAGAGACCCAGTACTTC. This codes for CASSLVSGGGETQYF. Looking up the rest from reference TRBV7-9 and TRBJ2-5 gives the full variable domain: DTGVSQNPRHKITKRGQNVTFRCDPISEHNRLYWYRQTLGQGPEFLTYFQNEAQLEKSRLLSDRFSAERPKGSFSTLEIQRTEQGDSAMYLCASSLVSGGGETQYFGPGTRLLVL.